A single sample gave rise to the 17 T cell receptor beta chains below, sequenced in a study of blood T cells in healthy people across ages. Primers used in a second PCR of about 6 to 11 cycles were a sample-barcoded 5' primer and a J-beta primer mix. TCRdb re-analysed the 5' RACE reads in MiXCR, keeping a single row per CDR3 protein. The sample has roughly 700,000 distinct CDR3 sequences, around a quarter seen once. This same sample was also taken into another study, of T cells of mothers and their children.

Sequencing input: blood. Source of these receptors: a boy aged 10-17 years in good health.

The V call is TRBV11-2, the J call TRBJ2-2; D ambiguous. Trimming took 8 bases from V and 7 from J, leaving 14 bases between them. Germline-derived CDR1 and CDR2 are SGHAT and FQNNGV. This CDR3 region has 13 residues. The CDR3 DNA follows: TGTGCCAGCGGAAGCCCCCCCGGCGGGGAGCTGTTTTTT. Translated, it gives CASGSPPGGELFF.

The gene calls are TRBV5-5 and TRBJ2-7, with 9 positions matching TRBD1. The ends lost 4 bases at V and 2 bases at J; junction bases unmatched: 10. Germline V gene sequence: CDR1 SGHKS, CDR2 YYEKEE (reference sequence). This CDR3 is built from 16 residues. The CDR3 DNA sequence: TGTGCCAGCAGCCGTGCCCGGGACAGGGCTACCTACGAGCAGTACTTC. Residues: CASSRARDRATYEQYF.

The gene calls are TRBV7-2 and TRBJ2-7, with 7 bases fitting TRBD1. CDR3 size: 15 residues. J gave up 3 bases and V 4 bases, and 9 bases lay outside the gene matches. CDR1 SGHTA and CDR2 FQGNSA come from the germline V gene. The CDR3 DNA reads TGTGCCAGCAGCTCCGACAGGGTCGACCTCTACGAGCAGTACTTC. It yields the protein CASSSDRVDLYEQYF.

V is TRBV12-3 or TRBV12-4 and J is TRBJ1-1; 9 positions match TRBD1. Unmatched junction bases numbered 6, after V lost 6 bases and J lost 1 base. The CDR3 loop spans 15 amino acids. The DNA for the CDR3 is TGTGCCAGCAGACCTGGACAGGGGTCGAACACTGAAGCTTTCTTT. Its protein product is CASRPGQGSNTEAFF.

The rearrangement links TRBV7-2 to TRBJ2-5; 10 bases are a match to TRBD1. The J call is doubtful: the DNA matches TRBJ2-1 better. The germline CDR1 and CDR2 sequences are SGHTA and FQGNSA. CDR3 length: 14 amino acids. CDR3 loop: CASSRQGANNEQFF. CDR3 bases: TGTGCCAGCAGTCGACAGGGGGCGAACAATGAGCAGTTCTTC.

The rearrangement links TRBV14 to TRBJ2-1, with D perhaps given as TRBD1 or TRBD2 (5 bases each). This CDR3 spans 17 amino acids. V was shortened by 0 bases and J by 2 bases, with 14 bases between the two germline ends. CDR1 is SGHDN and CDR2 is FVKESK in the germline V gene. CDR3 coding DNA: TGTGCCAGCAGCCAAGATTACGGGGCGGGCCCCTACAATGAGCAGTTCTTC. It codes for CASSQDYGAGPYNEQFF.

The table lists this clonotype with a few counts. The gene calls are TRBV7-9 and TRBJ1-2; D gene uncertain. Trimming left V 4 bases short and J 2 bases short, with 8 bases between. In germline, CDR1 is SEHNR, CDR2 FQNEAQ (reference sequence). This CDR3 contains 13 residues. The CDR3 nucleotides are TGTGCCAGCAGCTCCCCTGAAAACTATGGCTACACCTTC. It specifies CASSSPENYGYTF.

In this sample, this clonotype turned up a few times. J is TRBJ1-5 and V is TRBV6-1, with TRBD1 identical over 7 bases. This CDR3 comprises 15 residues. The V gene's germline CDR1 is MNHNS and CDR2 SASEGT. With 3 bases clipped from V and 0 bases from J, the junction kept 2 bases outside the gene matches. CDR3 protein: CASSDGQASNQPQHF. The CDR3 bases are TGTGCCAGCAGTGATGGACAGGCTAGCAATCAGCCCCAGCATTTT.

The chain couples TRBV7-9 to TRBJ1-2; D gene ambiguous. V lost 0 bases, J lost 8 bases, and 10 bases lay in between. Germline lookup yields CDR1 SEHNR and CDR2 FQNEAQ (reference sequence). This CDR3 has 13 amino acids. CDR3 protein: CASSLARTGGYTF. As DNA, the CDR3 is TGTGCCAGCAGCTTAGCGCGGACGGGCGGCTACACCTTC.

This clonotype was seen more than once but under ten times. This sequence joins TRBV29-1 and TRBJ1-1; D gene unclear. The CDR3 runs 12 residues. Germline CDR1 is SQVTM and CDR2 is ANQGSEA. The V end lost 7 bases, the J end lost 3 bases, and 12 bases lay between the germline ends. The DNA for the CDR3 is TGCAGCGCTATGGACGGATACACTGAAGCTTTCTTT. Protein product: CSAMDGYTEAFF.

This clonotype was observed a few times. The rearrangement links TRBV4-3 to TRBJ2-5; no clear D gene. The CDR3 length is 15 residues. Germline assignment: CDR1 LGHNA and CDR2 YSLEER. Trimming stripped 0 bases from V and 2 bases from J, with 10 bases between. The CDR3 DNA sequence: TGCGCCAGCAGCCAAGATACTGGCGGACAAGAGACCCAGTACTTC. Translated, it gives CASSQDTGGQETQYF.

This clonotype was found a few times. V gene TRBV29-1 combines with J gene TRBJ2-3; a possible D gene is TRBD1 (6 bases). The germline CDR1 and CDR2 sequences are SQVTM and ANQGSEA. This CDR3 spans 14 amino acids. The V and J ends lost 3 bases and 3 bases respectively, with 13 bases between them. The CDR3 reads CSVDPGVGTDTQYF. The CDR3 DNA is TGCAGCGTTGACCCAGGGGTTGGGACAGATACGCAGTATTTT.

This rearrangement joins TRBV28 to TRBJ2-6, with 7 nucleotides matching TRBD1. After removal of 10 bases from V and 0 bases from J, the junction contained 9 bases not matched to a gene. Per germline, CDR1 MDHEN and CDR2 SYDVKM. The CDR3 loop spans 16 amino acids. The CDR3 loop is CATSRQGFSGANVLTF. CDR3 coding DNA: TGTGCCACGAGCAGACAGGGCTTCTCTGGGGCCAACGTCCTGACTTTC.

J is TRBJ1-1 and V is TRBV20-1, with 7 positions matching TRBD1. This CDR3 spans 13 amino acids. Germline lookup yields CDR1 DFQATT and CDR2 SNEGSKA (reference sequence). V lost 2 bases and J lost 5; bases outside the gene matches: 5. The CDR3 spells CSARLNRGTEAFF. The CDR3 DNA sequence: TGCAGTGCTAGACTGAACAGGGGAACTGAAGCTTTCTTT.

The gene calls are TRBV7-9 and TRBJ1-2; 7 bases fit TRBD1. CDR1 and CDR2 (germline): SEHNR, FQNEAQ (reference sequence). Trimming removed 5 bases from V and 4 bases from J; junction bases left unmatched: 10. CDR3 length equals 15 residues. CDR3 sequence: CASSDLRQGTYGYTF. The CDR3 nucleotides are TGTGCCAGCAGCGACCTAAGACAGGGCACCTATGGCTACACCTTC.

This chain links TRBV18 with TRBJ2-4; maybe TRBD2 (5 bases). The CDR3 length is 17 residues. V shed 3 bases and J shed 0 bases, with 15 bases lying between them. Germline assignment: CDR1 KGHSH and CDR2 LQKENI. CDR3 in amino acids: CASSPLADTIAKNIQYF. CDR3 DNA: TGTGCCAGCTCACCCCTAGCTGATACCATAGCCAAAAACATTCAGTACTTC.

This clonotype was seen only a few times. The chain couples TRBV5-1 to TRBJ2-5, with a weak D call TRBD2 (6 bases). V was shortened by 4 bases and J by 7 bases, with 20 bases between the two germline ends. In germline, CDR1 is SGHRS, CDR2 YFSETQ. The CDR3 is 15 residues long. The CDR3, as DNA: TGCGCCAGCAGCGGACCCGGGACTCCCGTGGGGACCCAGTACTTC. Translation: CASSGPGTPVGTQYF.